These T cell receptor beta chains were read from a single sample in a study of CD8 T cells in Susac syndrome. TCRdb reprocessed the immunoSEQ multiplex PCR reads with MiXCR, giving one entry per CDR3 protein. This sample has more than 75,000 distinct CDR3 sequences, with roughly 93% found just once. Material for sequencing was CD8+ T cells from PBMCs. These receptors were collected from a human donor in good health. Both conserved end residues are part of each CDR3. The D gene is left open where the match is weak. The size entry is marked missing in some rows and otherwise reads once, few, many or a size class.

NA TRBJ1-6 NA TRBV15 CATSRERGNNSPLHF TGTGCCACCAGCAGAGAGAGAGGGAATAATTCACCCCTCCACTTT
NA TRBJ1-1 NA TRBV4-1 CASSQETRQGGEAFF TGCGCCAGCAGCCAAGAAACTAGGCAGGGAGGTGAAGCTTTCTTT
NA TRBJ1-5 NA TRBV6-6 CASSSPGYNQPQHF TGTGCCAGCAGTTCCCCCGGTTACAATCAGCCCCAGCATTTT
NA TRBJ2-7 NA TRBV3-1 CASSQTRTFYEQYF TGTGCCAGCAGCCAAACAAGGACGTTTTACGAGCAGTACTTC
TRBD2 TRBJ2-1 NA TRBV5-6 CASSLLGLAGVLAYNEQFF TGTGCCAGCAGCTTGTTGGGACTAGCGGGGGTACTCGCCTACAATGAGCAGTTCTTC
TRBD1 TRBJ1-5 NA TRBV19 CATWTGVSNQPQHF TGTGCCACCTGGACAGGGGTTAGCAATCAGCCCCAGCATTTT
NA TRBJ1-4 NA TRBV4-1 CASAGGNNEKLFF TGCGCCAGCGCAGGAGGGAATAATGAAAAACTGTTTTTT
TRBD2 TRBJ2-2 NA TRBV9 CASSAPSGENTGELFF TGTGCCAGCAGCGCCCCTAGCGGGGAGAACACCGGGGAGCTGTTTTTT
TRBD1 TRBJ2-7 few TRBV7-3 CASSLNTGGYEQYF TGTGCCAGCAGCTTAAATACAGGGGGCTACGAGCAGTACTTC
NA TRBJ2-3 NA TRBV7-6 CASSLEIRDTQYF TGTGCCAGCAGCTTAGAAATCAGAGATACGCAGTATTTT
TRBD2 TRBJ2-5 NA TRBV7-9 CASSSIGRAPQETQYF TGTGCCAGCAGCTCCATAGGGAGGGCGCCCCAAGAGACCCAGTACTTC
NA TRBJ2-7 NA TRBV9 CASSGSGLEQYF TGTGCCAGCAGCGGTAGTGGGCTCGAGCAGTACTTC
NA TRBJ1-2 NA TRBV5-6 CASRLQEGDSYGYTF TGTGCCAGCAGACTACAGGAGGGGGATTCCTATGGCTACACCTTC
NA TRBJ1-6 NA TRBV9 CASSEQRGNSPLHF TGTGCCAGCAGTGAGCAAAGGGGAAATTCACCCCTCCACTTT
TRBD1 TRBJ2-7 NA TRBV20-1 CSARGRQGAYEQYF TGCAGTGCTAGAGGACGACAGGGGGCCTACGAGCAGTACTTC
NA TRBJ1-2 NA TRBV7-9 CASSLKGNYGYTF TGTGCCAGCAGCTTAAAAGGGAACTATGGCTACACCTTC
NA TRBJ2-1 NA TRBV7-6 CASSGGTLSYNEQFF TGTGCCAGCAGCGGAGGGACACTCTCCTACAATGAGCAGTTCTTC
NA TRBJ2-5 NA TRBV12-3/TRBV12-4 CASGLSGDGETQYF TGTGCCAGCGGCCTATCAGGGGATGGCGAGACCCAGTACTTC
NA TRBJ2-1 NA TRBV4-1 CASSQGEEYNEQFF TGCGCCAGCAGCCAAGGAGAAGAATACAATGAGCAGTTCTTC
TRBD2 TRBJ2-7 NA TRBV27 CASSLLVGGTRYEQYF TGTGCCAGCAGTTTATTGGTCGGGGGGACTCGGTACGAGCAGTACTTC
TRBD1 TRBJ2-7 NA TRBV3-1 CASSPGQGDLYEQYF TGTGCCAGCAGTCCGGGACAGGGCGATCTCTACGAGCAGTACTTC
TRBD1 TRBJ1-2 NA TRBV7-9 CASSPGGQRRGYTF TGTGCCAGCAGCCCAGGGGGACAACGTCGTGGCTACACCTTC
NA TRBJ1-3 NA TRBV29-1 CSVSDSSFSGNTIYF TGCAGCGTTTCGGACAGCTCGTTCTCTGGAAACACCATATATTTT
NA TRBJ2-7 NA TRBV27 CASSPLGNYEQYF TGTGCCAGCAGTCCACTCGGGAACTACGAGCAGTACTTC
NA TRBJ1-6 NA TRBV6-5 CASSSEGLGNSPLHF TGTGCCAGCAGTTCTGAGGGGTTGGGCAATTCACCCCTCCACTTT
NA TRBJ1-2 NA TRBV5-6 CASSPDQWGYTF TGTGCCAGCAGCCCTGATCAGTGGGGCTACACCTTC
NA TRBJ2-3 NA TRBV20-1 CSALMDTQYF TGCAGTGCCCTGATGGATACGCAGTATTTT
NA TRBJ2-7 NA TRBV3-1 CASSVGSYEQYF TGTGCCAGCAGTGTCGGCTCCTACGAGCAGTACTTC
NA TRBJ1-4 NA TRBV9 CASSVGDATNEKLFF TGTGCCAGCAGCGTAGGGGACGCAACTAATGAAAAACTGTTTTTT
TRBD1 TRBJ1-2 NA TRBV7-9 CASSLVAYRGLGGYTF TGTGCCAGCAGCTTAGTGGCCTACAGGGGACTAGGAGGCTACACCTTC
TRBD1 TRBJ2-4 NA TRBV24-1 CATSRGAGGAAWYIQYF TGTGCCACCAGTCGTGGAGCAGGGGGCGCGGCGTGGTACATTCAGTACTTC
NA TRBJ2-2 NA TRBV13 CASSLSTGELFF TGTGCCAGCAGCTTATCTACCGGGGAGCTGTTTTTT
NA TRBJ1-1 NA TRBV2 CASSEAFGGTEAFF TGTGCCAGCAGTGAAGCGTTTGGGGGCACTGAAGCTTTCTTT
NA TRBJ1-3 once TRBV25-1 CASSDRGVGTIYF TGTGCCAGCAGTGATCGGGGAGTGGGCACCATATATTTT
TRBD1 TRBJ1-4 NA TRBV5-1 CASSGGPGQGNEKLFF TGCGCCAGCAGCGGTGGGCCGGGACAGGGTAATGAAAAACTGTTTTTT
NA TRBJ1-6 NA TRBV23-1 CASSQRWSPLHF TGCGCCAGCAGTCAGAGGTGGTCACCCCTCCACTTT
NA TRBJ1-1 NA TRBV6-1 CASSDPDIGLNTEAFF TGTGCCAGCAGTGATCCGGACATAGGCTTAAACACTGAAGCTTTCTTT
TRBD2 TRBJ2-5 few TRBV19 CASSTLAEGQETQYF TGTGCCAGTAGTACGCTAGCGGAGGGCCAAGAGACCCAGTACTTC
TRBD1 TRBJ2-7 few TRBV4-1 CASSPPGGRATYEQYF TGCGCCAGCAGCCCCCCAGGGGGAAGGGCTACCTACGAGCAGTACTTC
NA TRBJ2-2 NA TRBV6-5 CASLQGGELFF TGTGCCAGCCTCCAGGGTGGGGAGCTGTTTTTT
NA TRBJ1-2 once TRBV11-2 CASSLSARGYGYTF TGTGCCAGCAGCTTATCGGCCAGGGGCTATGGCTACACCTTC
NA TRBJ2-7 NA TRBV5-1 CASSQTGDSYEQYF TGCGCCAGCAGCCAGACGGGAGACTCCTACGAGCAGTACTTC